In this sample, the clone carrying this T cell receptor beta chain turned up a few times. Its antigen is undetermined. Sorted naive or memory CD4+ cells met CEF peptides for under eleven days. CDR1 MDHEN and CDR2 SYDVKM come from the germline V gene. The CDR3 runs to 12 residues. Trimming removed 6 bases from V and 8 bases from J, with 10 bases in between. Libraries were prepared by immunoSEQ multiplex PCR; TCRdb keeps only in-frame clonotypes and omits some of them. The sample lists about 36,000 clones; just over 75% were seen once. These data are taken from a study of CD4 T cells in relation to SARS-CoV-2 and coronaviruses. Study overall: TCR beta CDR3s were sequenced after 10-day antigen culture of PBMCs. Median patient age was around 42 years, spanning 21 to 72 years.

The source of this sequence is an adult with COVID-19. Material: memory CD4+ T cells from PBMCs, cultured in vitro. This chain links TRBV28 with TRBJ1-4, with no clear D. The CDR3 region has the DNA TGTGCCAGCAGGCCCGAACCCGAAAAACTGTTTTTT. Its protein is CASRPEPEKLFF. The full variable domain, with the rest looked up from reference TRBV28 and TRBJ1-4, is DVKVTQSSRYLVKRTGEKVFLECVQDMDHENMFWYRQDPGLGLRLIYFSYDVKMKEKGDIPEGYSVSREKKERFSLILESASTNQTSMYLCASRPEPEKLFFGSGTQLSVL.